This TCR beta chain emerged from a study of blood T cell repertoires in COVID-19. Germline trimming cut 4 bases from V and 0 bases from J; bases unmatched to any gene: 13. Germline-derived CDR1 and CDR2 are SGHDT and YYEEEE. The CDR3 spans 18 residues. Clinical history as reported by participants underpinned cohort assignment. In the authors' workflow: By means of reference gene primer amplification, nucleated cell counts were estimated. Measured with immunoSEQ multiplex PCR; TCRdb has only the in-frame clones, and not every one. V, J and clone size reflect that table, while D and trimming were determined from the DNA. This repertoire shows about 250,000 clones, approximately 88% found once; its top ten account for about 2.9%.

Sequenced input: PBMCs or T cells enriched from blood (not recorded which). The chain joins TRBV5-6 to TRBJ1-3; TRBD1 aligns across 7 bases. The TCR originated in a middle-aged woman who had been exposed to COVID-19. CDR3 nucleotides: TGTGCCAGCAGCCCGGCTGCAAAGACAGGGCTCTCTGGAAACACCATATATTTT. It translates to CASSPAAKTGLSGNTIYF.